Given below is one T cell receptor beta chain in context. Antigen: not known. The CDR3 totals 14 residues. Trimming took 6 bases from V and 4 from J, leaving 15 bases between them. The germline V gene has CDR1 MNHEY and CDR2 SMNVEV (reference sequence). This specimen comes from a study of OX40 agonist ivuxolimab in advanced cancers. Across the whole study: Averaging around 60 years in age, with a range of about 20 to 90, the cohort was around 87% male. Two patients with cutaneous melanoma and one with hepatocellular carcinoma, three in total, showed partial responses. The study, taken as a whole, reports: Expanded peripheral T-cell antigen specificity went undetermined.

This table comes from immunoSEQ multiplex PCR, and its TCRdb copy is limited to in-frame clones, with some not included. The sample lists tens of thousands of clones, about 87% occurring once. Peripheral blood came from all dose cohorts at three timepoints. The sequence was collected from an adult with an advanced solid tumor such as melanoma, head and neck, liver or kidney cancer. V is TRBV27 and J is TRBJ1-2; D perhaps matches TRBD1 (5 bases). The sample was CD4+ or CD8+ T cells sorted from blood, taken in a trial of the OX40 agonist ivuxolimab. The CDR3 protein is CASRAPGLGYGYTF. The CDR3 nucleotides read TGTGCCAGCAGAGCGCCGGGACTGGGCTATGGCTACACCTTC.